This TCR beta chain is from a study of CD8+CD57+ T cells in acquired aplastic anemia (dated by TCRdb to the late 2010s). With respect to the entire study: On average, sorted CD4+ and CD8+ cells yielded roughly 3.4 ug of extracted DNA, with a range of roughly 0.18 to 30 ug. Healthy donor samples averaged approximately 10 million reads for CD4+ and roughly 11 million for CD8+ cells.

The CDR3, cysteine through phenylalanine, is 15 amino acids long. Left in the record is the CDR3 DNA by itself, 45 bases read in frame from the first base. V is reduced by 1 base and J by 5 bases, leaving a spacing of 16 bases between them. The germline V gene supplies CDR1 SGHRS and CDR2 YFSETQ. Of note for this clonotype: Its cognate antigen has yet to be identified. Nothing much larger sits one base from this clone, and base qualities are not available.

The study at large found these results: Patients and healthy controls showed no significant difference in CD8+ Simpson's diversity (P=0.060). Roughly 29 CD8+ CDR3 sequences were found to be shared between patients and controls, but these sequences appeared to be highly expressed in patients and within the immunodominant clones of the patients.

Genomic DNA served as template for TCR beta VDJ combination and CDR3 sequence profiling. TCR repertoire sequencing was run on an Illumina HiSeq 2000. Per the authors' processing: TRBV/TRBJ rearrangement plots, CDR3 size and DJ length profiles, and Simpson's diversity index were used to assess repertoires. Whichever DNA sequence was most abundant in the deep sequencing data was defined as the immunodominant clone. CDR3 amino acid sequences were checked for sharing across subjects and were also compared against the VDJdb database and published repertoires. The public reads were reanalyzed by TCRdb: fastp trimming at Q25, MiXCR alignment, in-frame beta chains only. Merged by CDR3 protein, the rows form single entries marked with the most common genes and DNA. The V and J calls, along with clone size, are taken from TCRdb and not from the paper's own processing. The sample table contains 190,000 or so distinct CDR3 sequences; only one count was recorded for approximately 60% of them. About 29% of the sample rests with the top ten.

In the study, sorted CD4+ and CD8+ blood T cells from patients with severe aplastic anemia and from healthy subjects underwent deep sequencing of TCR repertoires. Ficoll-Paque density gradient centrifugation was used to isolate peripheral blood mononuclear cells. CD4+ and CD8+ T cells were sorted by FACS or magnetic beads before DNA extraction. The TCR was taken from a human donor in good health. Sequencing was performed on sorted CD4+, CD8+, or CD8+CD57+ T cells (not recorded which) from PBMCs. The chain is assembled from TRBV5-1 and TRBJ2-7; matching of 5 bases hints at TRBD2 as the D gene. The nucleotides are TGCGCCAGCAGCTTGCGGGCTAGCAATTCCCACGAGCAGTACTTC. Its translation is CASSLRASNSHEQYF.